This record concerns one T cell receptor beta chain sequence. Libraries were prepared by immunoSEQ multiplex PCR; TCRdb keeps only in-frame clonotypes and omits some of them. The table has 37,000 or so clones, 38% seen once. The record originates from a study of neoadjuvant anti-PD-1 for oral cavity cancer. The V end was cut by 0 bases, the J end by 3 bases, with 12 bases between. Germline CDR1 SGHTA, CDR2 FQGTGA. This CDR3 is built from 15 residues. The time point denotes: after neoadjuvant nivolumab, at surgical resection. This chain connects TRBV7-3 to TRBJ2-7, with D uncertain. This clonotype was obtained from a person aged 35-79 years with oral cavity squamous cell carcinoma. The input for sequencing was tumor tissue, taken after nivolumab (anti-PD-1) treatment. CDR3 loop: CASSLTPTSYYEQYF. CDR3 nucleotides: TGTGCCAGCAGCTTAACCCCCACCTCTTACTACGAGCAGTACTTC.